This note documents a single T cell receptor beta chain sequence. This entry belongs to a study of blood T cell repertoires in COVID-19. For the study at large: The study drew acute and convalescent COVID-19 samples from the United States, Italy and Spain.

Sequencing used immunoSEQ multiplex PCR; TCRdb keeps in-frame clones, though not all of them. Among a few hundred thousand clones listed, 70% to 90% were seen once. The ends were cut back, 5 bases at V and 3 bases at J, with 22 bases in the middle. CDR1 and CDR2 from the germline V gene are MGHRA and YSYEKL. This CDR3 contains 18 residues. The sample taken for sequencing was PBMCs or T cells enriched from blood (not recorded which). This chain links TRBV4-1 with TRBJ2-2; TRBD1 might be the D (6 bases). This TCR derives from a woman between 50 and 59 years old who had recovered from COVID-19. This chain's CDR3 is CASSSRDLDRPDTGELFF. CDR3 DNA: TGCGCCAGCAGCTCACGTGATTTGGACAGACCGGACACCGGGGAGCTGTTTTTT.